This TCR beta chain originates from a study of PD-1 blockade in classical Hodgkin lymphoma. Broader study findings: Individuals initiating nivolumab under 1 year after ASCT were excluded.

The patients all showed relapse after autologous stem cell transplantation, while their brentuximab vedotin exposure varied. Best response was recorded as complete response, partial response or progressive disease. Germline CDR1 reads SGHRS; CDR2 reads YFSETQ. The V gene end was trimmed by 3 bases and the J gene end by 6 bases; junction bases not matched to a gene: 12. The CDR3 is 17 residues long. Libraries were prepared by immunoSEQ multiplex PCR; TCRdb keeps only in-frame clonotypes and omits some of them. The profile shows around 20,000 clones, roughly 75% of them singletons. Comments on this clone: Its antigen is unidentified.

The chain couples TRBV5-1 to TRBJ2-2, with TRBD1 matching 9 bases. The clonotype comes from a human donor with classical Hodgkin lymphoma. The source was peripheral blood mononuclear cells (PBMCs), collected before the second cycle of nivolumab. Here the CDR3 DNA reads TGCGCCAGCAGCTCGCCCGGACAGGGGAAAATGGCCGGGGAGCTGTTTTTT. This encodes CASSSPGQGKMAGELFF.